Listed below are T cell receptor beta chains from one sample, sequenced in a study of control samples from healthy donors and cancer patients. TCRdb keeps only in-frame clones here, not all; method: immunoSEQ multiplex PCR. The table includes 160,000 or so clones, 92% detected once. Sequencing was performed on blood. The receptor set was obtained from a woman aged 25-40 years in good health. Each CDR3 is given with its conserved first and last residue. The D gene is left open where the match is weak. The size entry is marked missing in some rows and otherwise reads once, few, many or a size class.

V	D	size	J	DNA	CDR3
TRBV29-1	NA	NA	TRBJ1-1	TGCAGCGTCGAGACACGGCTGAACACTGAAGCTTTCTTT	CSVETRLNTEAFF
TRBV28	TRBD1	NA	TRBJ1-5	TGTGCCAGCAGTTCCCCAGGGGGCCCTTATCAGCCCCAGCATTTT	CASSSPGGPYQPQHF
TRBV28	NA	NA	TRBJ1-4	TGTGCCAGCAGCCGGCTAATCCCGGGGGGGAATGAAAAACTGTTTTTT	CASSRLIPGGNEKLFF
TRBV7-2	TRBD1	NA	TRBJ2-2	TGTGCCAGCGGACCGGGACAGTCTACCGGGGAGCTGTTTTTT	CASGPGQSTGELFF
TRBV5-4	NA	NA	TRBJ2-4	TGTGCCACCCAGCGGGAAGGGGACAGCATTCAGTACTTC	CATQREGDSIQYF
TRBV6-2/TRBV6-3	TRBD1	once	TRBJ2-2	TGTGCCAGCAGTCCGGGACAGCCGAACACCGGGGAGCTGTTTTTT	CASSPGQPNTGELFF
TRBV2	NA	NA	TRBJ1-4	TGTGCCAGCAGTTATTCCTACCGGGACCTAACAACGGGGCTGTTTTTT	CASSYSYRDLTTGLFF
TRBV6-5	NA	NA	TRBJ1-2	TGTGCCAGCAGCTTGGGAGTCTTCGGGGGCTACACCTTC	CASSLGVFGGYTF
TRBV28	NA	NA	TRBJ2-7	TGTGCCAGCAGTTTGATCTCCTACGAGCAGTACTTC	CASSLISYEQYF
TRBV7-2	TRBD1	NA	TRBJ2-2	TGTGCCAGCAGCGTGATACAGGGGATCAACACCGGGGAGCTGTTTTTT	CASSVIQGINTGELFF
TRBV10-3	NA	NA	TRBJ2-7	TGTGCCATAAGCAGAGATTACGAGCAGTACTTC	CAISRDYEQYF
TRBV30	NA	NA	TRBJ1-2	TGTGCCTGGAGTCGTGGGTCAGGCGGGATTGCCAACTATGGCTACACCTTC	CAWSRGSGGIANYGYTF
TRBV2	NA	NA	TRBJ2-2	TGTGCCAGCAGTGAGGTTCGCATTGCCGGGGAGCTGTTTTTT	CASSEVRIAGELFF
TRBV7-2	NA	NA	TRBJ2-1	TGTGCCAGCAAGGGTCCCACCTACAATGAGCAGTTCTTC	CASKGPTYNEQFF
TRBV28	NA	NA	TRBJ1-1	TGTGCCAGCAGCCAATCAGGTCTGAACACTGAAGCTTTCTTT	CASSQSGLNTEAFF
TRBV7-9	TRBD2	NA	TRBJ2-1	TGTGCCAGCAGCTTAATGGCTAGCGGGATCGGTGGTCTCAATGAGCAGTTCTTC	CASSLMASGIGGLNEQFF
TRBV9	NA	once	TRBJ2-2	TGTGCCAGCAGCGTAGAGGGGGGGCCCGGGGAGCTGTTTTTT	CASSVEGGPGELFF
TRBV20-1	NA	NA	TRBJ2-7	TGCAGTGCTAGTCTCCAGGAGGGGAGCTACGAGCAGTACTTC	CSASLQEGSYEQYF
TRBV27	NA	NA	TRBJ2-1	TGTGCCAGCAGTCTGGACTTTTCGAGCTCCTACAATGAGCAGTTCTTC	CASSLDFSSSYNEQFF
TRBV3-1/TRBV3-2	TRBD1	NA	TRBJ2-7	TGTGCCAGCAGCTATATGACAGGGAACGAGCAGTACTTC	CASSYMTGNEQYF
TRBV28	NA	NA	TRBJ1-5	TGTGCCAGCAGTTTAAGGCAGGTGGCTCAGCCCCAGCATTTT	CASSLRQVAQPQHF
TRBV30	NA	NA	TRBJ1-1	TGTGCCTCGGAGGGGGGGGGTACTGAAGCTTTCTTT	CASEGGGTEAFF
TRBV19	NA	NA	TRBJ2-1	TGTGCCAGTAGTATAGATCGGGGCGCCTACAATGAGCAGTTCTTC	CASSIDRGAYNEQFF
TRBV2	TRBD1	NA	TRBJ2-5	TGTGCCAGCAGTGACACCTACAGGGGCGGAGAGACCCAGTACTTC	CASSDTYRGGETQYF
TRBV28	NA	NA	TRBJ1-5	TGTGCCAGCAAGAGGGGCAATCAGCCCCAGCATTTT	CASKRGNQPQHF
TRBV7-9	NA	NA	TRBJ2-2	TGTGCCAGCAGCTTAGACGGGGTCGGGGGCGGAGCGAACACCGGGGAGCTGTTTTTT	CASSLDGVGGGANTGELFF